Each of the 10 T cell receptor beta chains below was sequenced from the same sample in a study of CD8+ T cells in alopecia areata. Treatment given: oral pan-JAK inhibitor, 5-10 mg twice daily. Following RNA extraction, reverse transcription yielded cDNA that acted as the sequencing template. Using immunoSEQ multiplex PCR, the repertoire was profiled, and TCRdb retains in-frame clones only, with some absent. The data contain about 190,000 clones, 50% to 60% of them seen just once; the ten biggest clones take up approximately 0.7%. The sample consisted of CD4+ T cells sorted from blood, taken at week 4, from a patient treated with tofacitinib. The receptors were sampled from a human donor with alopecia areata.

The chain has TRBV6-5 and TRBJ2-5; a possible D gene is TRBD1 (6 bases). The CDR3 sequence is 16 residues long. V lost 0 bases to trimming and J lost 1 base, with 12 bases between them. Germline assignment: CDR1 MNHEY and CDR2 SVGAGI. CDR3 sequence: CASSYSRSGAQETQYF. The CDR3 coding sequence is TGTGCCAGCAGTTACTCGAGATCAGGGGCCCAAGAGACCCAGTACTTC.

The rearrangement uses TRBV5-1 and TRBJ2-2; D is unresolved. The CDR3 has 12 amino acids. V was trimmed by 5 bases and J by 7 bases, leaving 9 bases between them. Germline V gene sequence: CDR1 SGHRS, CDR2 YFSETQ. This chain's CDR3 is CASSQKNGELFF. The CDR3 DNA follows: TGCGCCAGCAGTCAAAAGAACGGGGAGCTGTTTTTT.

The chain is built from TRBV29-1 and TRBJ1-2; D remains unclear. Trimming removed 7 bases at V and 6 bases at J, with 12 bases between. Germline CDR1 and CDR2: SQVTM and ANQGSEA. This CDR3 is built from 11 residues. In DNA form, the CDR3 reads TGCAGCGGACTGGTGGGGAATGGCTACACCTTC. Its translation is CSGLVGNGYTF. Combining the CDR3 with reference TRBV29-1 and TRBJ1-2 gives the whole variable domain SAVISQKPSRDICQRGTSLTIQCQVDSQVTMMFWYRQQPGQSLTLIATANQGSEATYESGFVIDKFPISRPNLTFSTLTVSNMSPEDSSIYLCSGLVGNGYTFGSGTRLTVV.

There are a few counts of this clone. V and J are TRBV11-2 and TRBJ2-3; 10 nucleotides match TRBD2. The germline V gene has CDR1 SGHAT and CDR2 FQNNGV. After removal of 5 bases from V and 5 bases from J, the junction contained 7 bases not matched to a gene. The CDR3 totals 15 residues. The CDR3, as DNA: TGTGCCAGCAGCGGGAGCGGGAGGGCCCTAGATACGCAGTATTTT. Residues: CASSGSGRALDTQYF.

The chain links TRBV7-9 to TRBJ2-6, with D perhaps matching TRBD1 (6 bases). Germline V gives CDR1 SEHNR, CDR2 FQNEAQ (reference sequence). V lost 6 bases and J 0 bases, leaving 18 bases between the germline ends. The CDR3 is 18 residues long. The CDR3 bases are TGTGCCAGCAGGACTATACAGGGAATCATCTCTGGGGCCAACGTCCTGACTTTC. Translation gives CASRTIQGIISGANVLTF.

J is TRBJ2-1 and V is TRBV5-1, with a possible D match to TRBD2 (5 bases). Trimming left V 3 bases short and J 5 bases short, with 12 bases between. This CDR3 spans 14 amino acids. The germline CDR1 and CDR2 sequences are SGHRS and YFSETQ. The CDR3 nucleotides read TGCGCCAGCAGCTCCTCTAGCCCCCACAATGAGCAGTTCTTC. Its translation is CASSSSSPHNEQFF.

The chain carries TRBV4-2 and TRBJ2-5, with D hard to call. The CDR3 covers 15 residues. The germline CDR1 and CDR2 sequences are LGHNA and YNFKEQ. The V gene lost 2 bases and the J gene lost 0 bases, with 10 bases spanning the gap. The CDR3 region has the DNA TGTGCCAGCAGCCAACAGTTAGCCAACCAAGAGACCCAGTACTTC. Translating it yields CASSQQLANQETQYF.

This clone has only a few counts. V gene TRBV4-3 combines with J gene TRBJ2-7; 11 nucleotides align to TRBD2. This CDR3 region has 13 residues. V dropped 4 bases and J dropped 6; count of bases not matched to a gene: 2. Germline assignment: CDR1 LGHNA and CDR2 YSLEER. In DNA, the CDR3 is TGCGCCAGCAGCCTAGCGGGAGGGGCCGAGCAGTACTTC. Protein product: CASSLAGGAEQYF.

This clone was seen only a few times. CDR3 nucleotide sequence: TGTGCCAGTAGTATGACGGAACTAGCCAAAAACATTCAGTACTTC. Residues: CASSMTELAKNIQYF. The V and J genes are TRBV19 and TRBJ2-4, with D uncertain. The CDR3 has 15 residues. In germline, CDR1 is LNHDA, CDR2 SQIVND (reference sequence). Trimming took off 3 bases at V and 0 bases at J, with 9 bases between the two ends.

V is TRBV5-1 and J is TRBJ2-1; D is unclear. The CDR3 runs to 13 residues. V gave up 5 bases and J gave up 5 bases, with 11 bases separating them. The germline gives CDR1 SGHRS, CDR2 YFSETQ. For the CDR3, the DNA is TGCGCCAGCAGAGAAGGGCCCAACAATGAGCAGTTCTTC. This gives the protein CASREGPNNEQFF.